Shown below are 17 T cell receptor beta chains from a single sample sequenced in a study of blood T cell repertoires in COVID-19. The method was immunoSEQ multiplex PCR; TCRdb's version includes in-frame clones alone and lacks a portion of them. The table lists fewer than 250,000 clones, 84% of them singletons. The specimen was PBMCs or T cells enriched from blood (not recorded which). The receptor source for this set is a woman aged 25 to 39 who had recovered from COVID-19.

The J gene is TRBJ1-5, the V gene TRBV4-1; D perhaps matches TRBD1 (5 bases). V lost 1 base and J lost 3, with 13 bases in between. Per the germline V gene, CDR1 is MGHRA and CDR2 is YSYEKL. This CDR3 region has 16 residues. CDR3 DNA: TGCGCCAGCAGCCAAGTTGGGGGGGAGGCCAATCAGCCCCAGCATTTT. This encodes CASSQVGGEANQPQHF.

The chain combines TRBV2 with TRBJ1-6; 7 bases are a match to TRBD1. The CDR3 loop spans 15 amino acids. Germline CDR1 reads SNHLY; CDR2 reads FYNNEI. V lost 5 bases to trimming and J lost 10 bases; unmatched junction nucleotides: 11. The CDR3 sequence: CASSFTGASESPLHF. In nucleotides, the CDR3 is TGTGCCAGCAGTTTTACAGGGGCCAGCGAATCACCCCTCCACTTT.

This clone was found once. CDR3 sequence: CASSQDGVSDGYTF. The CDR3 nucleotides are TGTGCCAGCAGCCAAGATGGAGTCAGCGATGGCTACACCTTC. The chain recombines TRBV4-2 with TRBJ1-2; D remains unclear. CDR3 length: 14 amino acids. The germline V gene has CDR1 LGHNA and CDR2 YNFKEQ. The germline V and J ends were trimmed by 0 bases and 6 bases, with 11 bases remaining between them.

The rearrangement joins TRBV12-5 to TRBJ1-2, with a possible D match to TRBD1 (6 bases). V lost 7 bases and J 3 bases, leaving 12 bases between the germline ends. Germline CDR1 and CDR2: LGHNT and FRNRAP. The CDR3 extends over 13 amino acids. The CDR3 DNA reads as TGTGCTAGTGCCTCAGGGGATCACTATGGCTACACCTTC. It translates to CASASGDHYGYTF.

This chain uses TRBV9 with TRBJ1-6; the D is unclear. Trimming stripped 0 bases from V and 7 bases from J, with 11 bases between. CDR1 is SGDLS, CDR2 YYNGEE, per germline. The CDR3 runs to 15 residues. The CDR3 protein is CASSVGGGRNSPLHF. The CDR3 DNA reads TGTGCCAGCAGCGTAGGAGGAGGCAGAAATTCACCCCTCCACTTT.

This clone was detected only a few times. The chain is built from TRBV4-2 and TRBJ1-3; 7 bases fit TRBD1. Losses at the gene ends were 1 base for V and 2 bases for J; bases not matched to a gene: 2. Germline-derived CDR1 and CDR2 are LGHNA and YNFKEQ. The CDR3 is 15 residues long. The CDR3 nucleotides read TGTGCCAGCAGCCAAGTCACAGGGGCTGGAAACACCATATATTTT. It translates to CASSQVTGAGNTIYF.

This sequence joins TRBV4-2 and TRBJ1-2; no definite D call. Deletions cut 0 bases from V and 9 bases from J, with 14 bases between. Germline CDR1 is LGHNA and CDR2 is YNFKEQ. The CDR3 is 14 amino acids. The CDR3 DNA reads TGTGCCAGCAGCCAAGACGGCGGAAGTCGCAGCTACACCTTC. This codes for CASSQDGGSRSYTF.

This clone was seen once. The chain has TRBV5-4 and TRBJ2-3; maybe TRBD1 (5 bases). Deletions cut 4 bases from V and 3 bases from J, with 15 bases between. The CDR3 loop spans 15 amino acids. Germline V gene sequence: CDR1 SGHNT, CDR2 YYREEE (reference sequence). The CDR3 nucleotides are TGTGCCAGCAGCGCCAGGACACAGATTACAGATACGCAGTATTTT. Amino acid sequence: CASSARTQITDTQYF. Supplemented by reference TRBV5-4 and TRBJ2-3, the full variable domain reads ETGVTQSPTHLIKTRGQQVTLRCSSQSGHNTVSWYQQALGQGPQFIFQYYREEENGRGNFPPRFSGLQFPNYSSELNVNALELDDSALYLCASSARTQITDTQYFGPGTRLTVL.

This clone was counted a single time. This CDR3 is CSVENRVNYGYTF. The CDR3 DNA follows: TGCAGCGTTGAGAACAGGGTGAACTATGGCTACACCTTC. This chain joins TRBV29-1 and TRBJ1-2, with D tentatively TRBD1 (6 bases). Germline V CDR1 and CDR2: SQVTM, ANQGSEA. Trimming removed 3 bases from V and 2 bases from J, with 10 bases in between. CDR3 length equals 13 residues.

This chain connects TRBV24-1 to TRBJ2-3, with TRBD1 matching over 8 bases. Germline V gives CDR1 KGHDR, CDR2 SFDVKD. V was clipped by 4 bases and J by 2 bases; unmatched bases: 4. The CDR3 loop spans 15 amino acids. The CDR3 reads CATSDHRGNTDTQYF. CDR3 sequence (DNA): TGTGCCACCAGTGACCACAGGGGGAACACAGATACGCAGTATTTT.

This sequence joins TRBV6-4 and TRBJ2-7, with D perhaps TRBD1 (6 bases). This CDR3 comprises 17 residues. CDR1 MRHNA and CDR2 SNTAGT come from the germline V gene. V was shortened by 5 bases and J by 7 bases, with 27 bases between the two germline ends. The CDR3, as DNA: TGTGCCAGCAGTCCCAACTTCGCGACGGGACAATCGGGGGAGCAGTACTTC. Its translation: CASSPNFATGQSGEQYF.

The chain couples TRBV6-4 to TRBJ2-3; no definite D call. V lost 5 bases and J 1 base, leaving 10 bases between the germline ends. This CDR3 has 14 amino acids. From germline, CDR1 is MRHNA and CDR2 SNTAGT. The CDR3: CASSRIPGTDTQYF. CDR3 coding DNA: TGTGCCAGCAGTCGTATCCCAGGCACAGATACGCAGTATTTT.

The rearrangement links TRBV7-9 to TRBJ1-5; D is uncertain. The germline CDR1 and CDR2 sequences are SEHNR and FQNEAQ (reference sequence). The CDR3 consists of 13 residues. The V and J ends lost 5 bases and 0 bases respectively, with 5 bases between them. The chain's CDR3 is CASSPNSNQPQHF. The CDR3, as DNA: TGTGCCAGCAGCCCAAATAGCAATCAGCCCCAGCATTTT.

The chain recombines TRBV7-2 with TRBJ1-2; D uncertain. Between the trimmed V and J ends, which lost 2 bases and 8 bases, there was a span of 9 bases. The CDR3 covers 12 residues. In germline, CDR1 is SGHTA, CDR2 FQGNSA. The CDR3 DNA reads TGTGCCAGCAGCTTAACGAACTGGGGCTACACCTTC. Translation gives CASSLTNWGYTF.

The sample holds one count of this clone. The V call is TRBV5-4, the J call TRBJ1-1, with no clear D. The CDR3 totals 15 residues. Trimming left V 4 bases short and J 1 base short, with 14 bases between. Germline assignment: CDR1 SGHNT and CDR2 YYREEE (reference sequence). This CDR3 is CASSGGSGRNTEAFF. DNA for the CDR3: TGTGCCAGCAGCGGCGGCAGCGGGAGGAACACTGAAGCTTTCTTT. Supplemented by reference TRBV5-4 and TRBJ1-1, the full variable domain reads ETGVTQSPTHLIKTRGQQVTLRCSSQSGHNTVSWYQQALGQGPQFIFQYYREEENGRGNFPPRFSGLQFPNYSSELNVNALELDDSALYLCASSGGSGRNTEAFFGQGTRLTVV.

This sequence joins TRBV7-6 and TRBJ2-5; no firm D call. Deletions cut 5 bases from V and 2 bases from J, with 3 bases between. The CDR3 runs to 11 residues. Germline V gives CDR1 SGHVS, CDR2 FNYEAQ. CDR3 in amino acids: CASSRQETQYF. CDR3 coding DNA: TGTGCCAGCAGCCGTCAAGAGACCCAGTACTTC.

The chain couples TRBV5-1 to TRBJ2-3, with D unclear. This CDR3 is 12 amino acids long. Germline CDR1 is SGHRS and CDR2 is YFSETQ. Between the trimmed V and J ends, which lost 4 bases and 6 bases, there was a span of 9 bases. The CDR3 DNA reads TGCGCCAGCAGCCTCGTGGAGGATACGCAGTATTTT. This sequence encodes CASSLVEDTQYF.